The rows below give T cell receptor beta chains drawn from one sample of a study of T cell responses to AZD1222 COVID-19 vaccine. TCRdb keeps only in-frame clones here, not all; method: immunoSEQ multiplex PCR. The sample lists about 120,000 clones; approximately 94% were seen once. This specimen was peripheral blood, taken 28 days after the second AZD1222 dose. Receptors originate from an adult who received the AZD1222 COVID-19 vaccine. CDR3s include the opening cysteine and the closing phenylalanine or tryptophan. A D gene is named only where the DNA matches it firmly. A clone size is listed for some rows: how often the clone was seen (once, few, many), or a class if it is expanded.

- | - | TRBJ2-2 | TRBV12-3/TRBV12-4 | TGTGCCAGCAGTTTAAGGCGGGCCGGGGAGCTGTTTTTT | CASSLRRAGELFF
- | - | TRBJ2-6 | TRBV12-3/TRBV12-4 | TGTGCCAGTCGAGTCTGGGGGGCCAACGTCCTGACTTTC | CASRVWGANVLTF
- | - | TRBJ2-3 | TRBV2 | TGTGCCAGGCAGGTCAGGGACACAGATACGCAGTATTTT | CARQVRDTDTQYF
- | - | TRBJ1-5 | TRBV2 | TGTGCCAGCAGCGTCCACTATAGCAATCAGCCCCAGCATTTT | CASSVHYSNQPQHF
- | - | TRBJ1-1 | TRBV3-1/TRBV3-2 | TGTGCCAGCAGCCTTCGGACTGTCACTGAAGCTTTCTTT | CASSLRTVTEAFF
- | - | TRBJ1-2 | TRBV6-1 | TGTGCCAGCAGTGAATGGGTGGACAATCCTCATGGCTACACCTTC | CASSEWVDNPHGYTF
- | - | TRBJ2-2 | TRBV7-6 | TGTGCCAGCAGCCACAACGAGATCCTTGATAGGGAGCTGTTTTTT | CASSHNEILDRELFF
- | - | TRBJ1-1 | TRBV6-5 | TGTGCCAGCAGTCTTACAGGTGAAGCTTTCTTT | CASSLTGEAFF
- | TRBD1 | TRBJ1-6 | TRBV5-4 | TGTGCCAGCAGCGCGACAGGGTTTGGTTCACCCCTCCACTTT | CASSATGFGSPLHF
- | - | TRBJ1-2 | TRBV14 | TGTGCCAGCAGCCAAGGACCGATCTATGGCTACACCTTC | CASSQGPIYGYTF
once | TRBD1 | TRBJ2-7 | TRBV7-9 | TGTGCCAGCAGCCCTTGGGGGACAGCCTTCTCCTACGAGCAGTACTTC | CASSPWGTAFSYEQYF
- | TRBD2 | TRBJ2-7 | TRBV5-8 | TGTGCCAGCAGCTCGAAAACCGGAGCGGGAGGAGCCCACGAGCAGTACTTC | CASSSKTGAGGAHEQYF
- | - | TRBJ1-2 | TRBV19 | TGTGCCAGTACCCGGGACGGATATAACTATGGCTACACCTTC | CASTRDGYNYGYTF
- | - | TRBJ2-5 | TRBV5-5 | TGTGCCAGCAGCTTATCCCGGGGCCAAGAGACCCAGTACTTC | CASSLSRGQETQYF
- | - | TRBJ1-2 | TRBV10-3 | TGTGCCATCAGTGACCGTTCAGGCAACTATGGCTACACCTTC | CAISDRSGNYGYTF
- | - | TRBJ2-2 | TRBV2 | TGTGCCAGCGGAAGGGACGGAGCCGGGGAGCTGTTTTTT | CASGRDGAGELFF
- | - | TRBJ2-2 | TRBV2 | TGTGCCAGCAAACGGGGGCAAGCGAACACCGGGGAGCTGTTTTTT | CASKRGQANTGELFF
once | - | TRBJ2-7 | TRBV7-9 | TGTGCCAGCAGCTTAGGGGGTGGAGAGCAGTACTTC | CASSLGGGEQYF
- | TRBD1 | TRBJ1-2 | TRBV5-1 | TGCGCCAGCAGACCTGGGTCGACAGGGAAGTATGGCTACACCTTC | CASRPGSTGKYGYTF
- | TRBD2 | TRBJ2-3 | TRBV5-1 | TGCGCCAGCAGCTCCATCGGACAGACTAGCGTTTCCACCACAGATACGCAGTATTTT | CASSSIGQTSVSTTDTQYF
- | - | TRBJ1-3 | TRBV23-1 | TGCGCCAGCCCGACCGGGGGCTCTGGAAACACCATATATTTT | CASPTGGSGNTIYF
- | - | TRBJ2-7 | TRBV7-9 | TGTGCCAGCAGCTTAGAGCACGAGCAGTACTTC | CASSLEHEQYF
- | - | TRBJ1-2 | TRBV5-1 | TGCGCCAGCAGCTTAACCATACAGGGTGGGAATGGCTACACCTTC | CASSLTIQGGNGYTF
- | - | TRBJ1-1 | TRBV28 | TGTGCCAGCAGTTTAGTGGCAGGTAGGGTGGAAACTGAAGCTTTCTTT | CASSLVAGRVETEAFF
- | - | TRBJ1-1 | TRBV30 | TGTGCCTGGAGTCGGGCCGCTGAAGCTTTCTTT | CAWSRAAEAFF
once | - | TRBJ1-2 | TRBV18 | TGTGCCAGCTCACCGCCCCATATGGGGGGCAACTATGGCTACACCTTC | CASSPPHMGGNYGYTF
- | TRBD2 | TRBJ2-5 | TRBV19 | TGTGCCAGTAGTATAGCGGGAGGGCCGGGGGAGACCCAGTACTTC | CASSIAGGPGETQYF
once | TRBD2 | TRBJ2-1 | TRBV6-2/TRBV6-3 | TGTGCCAGCAGCTTTATGGGACTAGCGGGGAGGAATGAGCAGTTCTTC | CASSFMGLAGRNEQFF
- | - | TRBJ1-5 | TRBV6-1 | TGTGCCAGCAGTGAAGCGCGCAGGACGGATAGCAATCAGCCCCAGCATTTT | CASSEARRTDSNQPQHF
once | - | TRBJ1-5 | TRBV12-3/TRBV12-4 | TGTGCCAGCAGTTTGAGGGCCGGGCAGCCCCAGCATTTT | CASSLRAGQPQHF
- | - | TRBJ2-7 | TRBV6-1 | TGTGCCAGCAGTGAAATGTTTGGCCTCTACGAGCAGTACTTC | CASSEMFGLYEQYF
- | - | TRBJ2-3 | TRBV5-1 | TGCGCCAGCAGCTTGGGTAACAGGGCCCTGGGAGATACGCAGTATTTT | CASSLGNRALGDTQYF
- | - | TRBJ1-2 | TRBV19 | TGTGCCAGTGGGCCTCAAGGGGGAGGCTATGGCTACACCTTC | CASGPQGGGYGYTF
once | - | TRBJ1-5 | TRBV6-1 | TGTGCCAGCAGTGACCCAGGGTACCAGCCCCAGCATTTT | CASSDPGYQPQHF
- | - | TRBJ1-3 | TRBV10-1 | TGCGCCAGCAGTGTTTTTGGGCGCCATCTAGGGATAGTGGAGAGGGGTGGAAACACCATATATTTT | CASSVFGRHLGIVERGGNTIYF
- | - | TRBJ1-2 | TRBV19 | TGTGCCAGTAGTAATCTGGGGGGGAATGGCTACACCTTC | CASSNLGGNGYTF
- | - | TRBJ1-6 | TRBV4-3 | TGCGCCAGCAGCCAAGACAGAGGGAATGGGGGATCACCCCTCCACTTT | CASSQDRGNGGSPLHF
- | - | TRBJ1-1 | TRBV7-9 | TGTGCCAGCAGCTTAGCCAGGCCCTTGAACACTGAAGCTTTCTTT | CASSLARPLNTEAFF
- | - | TRBJ2-5 | TRBV29-1 | TGCAGCGTTACAATGTTACAGGGAAACCAAGAGACCCAGTACTTC | CSVTMLQGNQETQYF
- | TRBD2 | TRBJ2-1 | TRBV7-9 | TGTGCCAGCAGCTCACTAGGGGGACTAGCGGGGGCCTACAATGAGCAGTTCTTC | CASSSLGGLAGAYNEQFF
- | - | TRBJ1-6 | TRBV27 | TGTGCCAGCAGTTTAGACGGGGCAGGGCCCCTCCACTTT | CASSLDGAGPLHF
- | TRBD2 | TRBJ2-5 | TRBV20-1 | TGCAGTGCTAGTCCCCTAGCGGGGAAAGAGACCCAGTACTTC | CSASPLAGKETQYF
- | - | TRBJ2-3 | TRBV11-2 | TGTGCCAGCAGCTTAGCCGCAGATACGCAGTATTTT | CASSLAADTQYF
- | - | TRBJ2-2 | TRBV19 | TGTGTCCCAAGGGACCTGAACACCGGGGAGCTGTTTTTT | CVPRDLNTGELFF
- | TRBD1 | TRBJ2-3 | TRBV6-5 | TGTGCCAGCAGTTCCACAGGGGGAGATACGCAGTATTTT | CASSSTGGDTQYF
- | - | TRBJ1-5 | TRBV6-2/TRBV6-3 | TGTGCCAGCAGCCAGGACAGAGACTACAATCAGCCCCAGCATTTT | CASSQDRDYNQPQHF
- | - | TRBJ1-3 | TRBV7-2 | TGTGCCAGCAGCCCCTGGTCCCTTTCTGGAAACACCATATATTTT | CASSPWSLSGNTIYF
- | - | TRBJ1-2 | TRBV6-6 | TGTGCCAGTTTACCGGGGCCCTCCTACTGGGGCTACACCTTC | CASLPGPSYWGYTF
- | - | TRBJ1-5 | TRBV5-6 | TGTGCCAGCAGCTCGACAGGCGATAGCAATCAGCCCCAGCATTTT | CASSSTGDSNQPQHF
- | - | TRBJ2-7 | TRBV27 | TGTGCCAGCAGTCTCCTGGGACTGGAAATCTACGAGCAGTACTTC | CASSLLGLEIYEQYF
- | - | TRBJ1-6 | TRBV16 | TGTGCCAGCAGCCTACAGAGACAGAATTCACCCCTCCACTTT | CASSLQRQNSPLHF
- | - | TRBJ1-5 | TRBV18 | TGTGCCAGCTCACCCGGAGAAAATCAGCCCCAGCATTTT | CASSPGENQPQHF
- | TRBD1 | TRBJ1-1 | TRBV5-1 | TGCGCCAGCAGCTTACAGGGGGCAGAGTCAGAAGCTTTCTTT | CASSLQGAESEAFF